These 22 T cell receptor beta chains share one sample of origin, sequenced in a study of cytomegalovirus exposure and HLA in healthy donors. A multiplex PCR was run with 60 Vbeta primers and 13 Jbeta primers. Produced via immunoSEQ multiplex PCR; TCRdb's table is partial and in-frame only. The repertoire holds more than 110,000 clones, with about 70% as singletons. Sequencing was performed on PBMCs. The receptors derive from a woman aged 55-75 years in good health and CMV-seropositive.

The J gene is TRBJ1-2, the V gene TRBV28; a possible D gene is TRBD1 (5 bases). The CDR3 spans 12 residues. Germline V gene lookup returns CDR1 MDHEN and CDR2 SYDVKM. As DNA, the CDR3 is TGTGGGTGTGGCAGGGAACACTATGGCTACACCTTC. Amino acids: CGCGREHYGYTF.

The chain has TRBV2 and TRBJ2-3, with D perhaps TRBD1 (6 bases). V was pared by 5 bases and J by 3 bases, with 12 bases between. The CDR3 sequence is 14 residues long. CDR1 SNHLY and CDR2 FYNNEI come from the germline V gene. The DNA of the CDR3 is TGTGCCAGCAGTCTAGACAGGAGGACAGATACGCAGTATTTT. Translation: CASSLDRRTDTQYF.

This chain joins TRBV5-1 and TRBJ2-2; 9 bases map to TRBD1. V shed 6 bases, J shed 5 bases, and the junction held 5 bases outside the gene matches. There are 14 residues in the CDR3. Germline V lookup: CDR1 SGHRS, CDR2 YFSETQ. The CDR3 DNA follows: TGCGCCAGCAAAGAACAGGGGGCGACCGGGGAGCTGTTTTTT. Amino acids: CASKEQGATGELFF.

This chain uses TRBV28 with TRBJ1-2; 8 nucleotides line up with TRBD1. V was pared by 6 bases and J by 1 base, with 7 bases of the junction left unmatched. The germline CDR1 and CDR2 sequences are MDHEN and SYDVKM. The CDR3 consists of 15 residues. CDR3 sequence: CASRTGANFNYGYTF. The CDR3 nucleotides read TGTGCCAGCAGGACAGGGGCGAATTTTAACTATGGCTACACCTTC.

The chain has TRBV6-5 and TRBJ2-7; D is possibly TRBD1 (6 bases). This CDR3 spans 13 amino acids. Looked up from germline, CDR1 is MNHEY and CDR2 is SVGAGI. V was pared by 6 bases and J by 2 bases, with 11 bases between. CDR3 coding DNA: TGTGCCAGCAGCCAGGGACAAACCTACGAGCAGTACTTC. This translates into CASSQGQTYEQYF.

V is TRBV21-1 and J is TRBJ1-1. TRBV21-1 is a recognized pseudogene. CDR3 length equals 14 residues. In nucleotides, the CDR3 is TGTGCCAGCAGCAAAGGAACCCGAGCCACTGAAGCTTTCTTT. Protein sequence: CASSKGTRATEAFF.

In its sample, this clone was seen a few times. The chain is built from TRBV6-5 and TRBJ2-7; 14 nucleotides agree with TRBD2. V lost 0 bases to trimming and J lost 7 bases; unmatched junction nucleotides: 5. Germline V gene data show CDR1 as MNHEY and CDR2 as SVGAGI. The CDR3 consists of 16 residues. DNA of the CDR3: TGTGCCAGCAGTTACTCGGGACTAGCGGGAGTCTGGGAGCAGTACTTC. It is translated as CASSYSGLAGVWEQYF.

This sequence joins TRBV27 and TRBJ2-7, with 9 bases lining up with TRBD2. The CDR3 loop spans 16 amino acids. CDR1 is MNHEY, CDR2 SMNVEV, per germline (reference sequence). J was trimmed by 4 bases and V by 5 bases; bases with no gene match: 12. The CDR3: CASSPGAAGGPYEQYF. The CDR3, as DNA: TGTGCCAGCAGTCCTGGGGCGGCGGGAGGGCCTTACGAGCAGTACTTC.

This clone is a singleton in its sample. The rearrangement joins TRBV10-2 to TRBJ2-7, with D possibly being TRBD2 (5 bases). CDR3 size: 15 residues. V lost 0 bases to trimming and J lost 2 bases, with 11 bases between them. CDR1 and CDR2 (germline): WSHSY, SAAADI. CDR3 loop: CASSESASRTYEQYF. The DNA for the CDR3 is TGCGCCAGCAGTGAGTCGGCTAGCCGGACCTACGAGCAGTACTTC.

This chain links TRBV5-6 with TRBJ1-4, with D tentatively TRBD1 (5 bases). This CDR3 region has 14 residues. The germline CDR1 and CDR2 sequences are SGHDT and YYEEEE. V shed 4 bases and J shed 8 bases, with 15 bases lying between them. The CDR3 DNA sequence: TGTGCCAGCAGCCCGCAGGGCAGTTGGGAAAAACTGTTTTTT. Residues: CASSPQGSWEKLFF. Full variable domain (remainder filled in from reference TRBV5-6 and TRBJ1-4): DAGVTQSPTHLIKTRGQQVTLRCSPKSGHDTVSWYQQALGQGPQFIFQYYEEEERQRGNFPDRFSGHQFPNYSSELNVNALLLGDSALYLCASSPQGSWEKLFFGSGTQLSVL.

The V gene is TRBV12-2, the J gene TRBJ1-5; whether TRBD1, the table's D call, matches the DNA was not checked. TRBV12-2 is noted as a pseudogene. The length of the CDR3 is 13 residues. CDR3 region: CASRLTGEQPQHF. The CDR3 bases are TGTGCAAGTCGCTTAACAGGGGAGCAGCCCCAGCATTTT.

The CDR3: CASSVQGRDEQFF. DNA for the CDR3: TGCGCCAGCAGTGTTCAGGGCCGGGATGAGCAGTTCTTC. The chain carries TRBV10-1 and TRBJ2-1, with a tentative D call TRBD1 (5 bases). This CDR3 has 13 amino acids. The germline V and J ends were trimmed by 4 bases and 8 bases, with 12 bases remaining between them. CDR1 and CDR2 from the germline V gene are WNHNN and SYGVQD (reference sequence).

The V gene is TRBV28, the J gene TRBJ1-1; D might be TRBD1 (5 bases). Per the germline V gene, CDR1 is MDHEN and CDR2 is SYDVKM. Between the trimmed V and J ends, which lost 2 bases and 5 bases, there was a span of 15 bases. The CDR3 totals 15 residues. DNA for the CDR3: TGTGCCAGCAGTTTAGTGTCAGGGATCCGTACTGAAGCTTTCTTT. Its protein is CASSLVSGIRTEAFF.

The V call is TRBV2, the J call TRBJ2-1, with 13 nucleotides matching TRBD2. The CDR3 has 15 amino acids. After removal of 7 bases from V and 6 bases from J, the junction contained 6 bases not matched to a gene. CDR1 is SNHLY and CDR2 is FYNNEI in the germline V gene. CDR3 nucleotides: TGTGCCAGCACAACAACTAGCGGGAGGGGCAATGAGCAGTTCTTC. Translated, it gives CASTTTSGRGNEQFF.

This clone was counted between two and nine times. V gene TRBV6-1 combines with J gene TRBJ1-1, with D hard to call. The V gene lost 4 bases and the J gene lost 5 bases, with 17 bases spanning the gap. Germline V CDR1 and CDR2: MNHNS, SASEGT. The CDR3 has 15 amino acids. The DNA of the CDR3 is TGTGCCAGCAGTGGGCAATCGGGGAAGAAGACTGAAGCTTTCTTT. This encodes CASSGQSGKKTEAFF.

In this sample, this clone turned up a few times. This rearrangement joins TRBV29-1 to TRBJ1-1, with D possibly matching TRBD1 (6 bases). CDR3 length equals 16 residues. The germline V gene has CDR1 SQVTM and CDR2 ANQGSEA. With 4 bases removed from V and 0 bases from J, the gap between germline ends came to 18 bases. The CDR3 reads CSVGWQGLGMNTEAFF. In nucleotides, the CDR3 is TGCAGCGTTGGATGGCAGGGGTTGGGCATGAACACTGAAGCTTTCTTT.

V and J are TRBV10-3 and TRBJ2-1; 7 bases map to TRBD1. The CDR3 is made up of 12 amino acids. The J segment lost 9 bases and the V segment lost 10 bases, leaving 9 bases of the junction unmatched. Germline lookup yields CDR1 ENHRY and CDR2 SYGVKD. The CDR3 DNA is TGTGCCACCGACAGGGCCGGCGGTGAGCAGTTCTTC. Translating it yields CATDRAGGEQFF.

The chain uses TRBV27 and TRBJ1-2, with TRBD1 matching over 7 bases. Germline assignment: CDR1 MNHEY and CDR2 SMNVEV (reference sequence). The CDR3 consists of 16 residues. Trimming removed 5 bases from V and 8 bases from J; junction bases left unmatched: 17. CDR3 protein: CASSPEDRSALYGYTF. CDR3 bases: TGTGCCAGCAGTCCCGAGGACAGGAGCGCACTATACGGCTACACCTTC.

This chain links TRBV6-1 with TRBJ2-7; possibly TRBD2 for D (5 bases). V gave up 8 bases and J gave up 3 bases, with 17 bases separating them. This CDR3 contains 14 residues. The germline gives CDR1 MNHNS, CDR2 SASEGT. CDR3 sequence: CASGGGGVGYEQYF. CDR3 DNA: TGTGCCAGCGGAGGCGGCGGTGTTGGCTACGAGCAGTACTTC.

V usage is TRBV27 and J usage is TRBJ2-1, with 13 bases identical to TRBD2. The V and J ends lost 5 bases and 5 bases, in that order; junction bases with no gene match: 6. The CDR3 length is 16 residues. Germline lookup yields CDR1 MNHEY and CDR2 SMNVEV (reference sequence). As DNA, the CDR3 is TGTGCCAGCAGTACTTGGACTAGCGGGAGCCACAATGAGCAGTTCTTC. Its protein product is CASSTWTSGSHNEQFF.

The rearrangement links TRBV4-2 to TRBJ2-3; 7 bases line up with TRBD2. Germline V lookup: CDR1 LGHNA, CDR2 YNFKEQ. V lost 4 bases and J lost 5; bases outside the gene matches: 9. The length of the CDR3 is 15 residues. CDR3 loop: CASSLGGPGGDTQYF. The DNA for the CDR3 is TGTGCCAGCAGCCTGGGAGGGCCTGGGGGAGATACGCAGTATTTT.

The chain has TRBV27 and TRBJ1-1; 8 bases fit TRBD1. The CDR3 extends over 14 amino acids. CDR1 and CDR2 from the germline V gene are MNHEY and SMNVEV (reference sequence). J lost 11 bases, V lost 5 bases, and 13 bases had no gene match. CDR3 sequence: CASSGRDRPLFAFF. DNA of the CDR3: TGTGCCAGCAGTGGCCGGGACAGGCCCCTTTTTGCTTTCTTT.